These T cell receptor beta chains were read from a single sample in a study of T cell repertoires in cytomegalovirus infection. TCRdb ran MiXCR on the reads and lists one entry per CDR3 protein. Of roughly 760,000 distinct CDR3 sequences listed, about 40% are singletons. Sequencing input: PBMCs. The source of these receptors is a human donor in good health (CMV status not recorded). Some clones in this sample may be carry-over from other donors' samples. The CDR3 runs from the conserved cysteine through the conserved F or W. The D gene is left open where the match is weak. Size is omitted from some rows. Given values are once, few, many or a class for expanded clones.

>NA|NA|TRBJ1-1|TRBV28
TGTGCCAGCGTACCTACCCGGGACTGGGCATTTGCTTTCTTT
CASVPTRDWAFAFF
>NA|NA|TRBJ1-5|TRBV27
TGTGCCAGCAGTCCCGAACGGACGGATCCTCCGGGGGCCCAGCATTTT
CASSPERTDPPGAQHF
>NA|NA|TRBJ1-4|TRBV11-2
TGTGCCAGCAGCTTAGGGTTCGGAACTACGGCCGAAAAACTGTTTTTT
CASSLGFGTTAEKLFF
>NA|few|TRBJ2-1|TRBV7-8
TGTGCCAGCAGCTTAGACTCTCAGCCCTTCGCCTACAATGAGCAGTTCTTC
CASSLDSQPFAYNEQFF
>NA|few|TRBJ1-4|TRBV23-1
TGCGCCAGCGGCCCGCGGGGGGAGAGGAAAAAACTGTTTTTT
CASGPRGERKKLFF
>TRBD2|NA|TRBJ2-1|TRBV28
TGTGCCAGCAGTTCCCCCCAAGCGGGAGAGGGCTACAATGAGCAGTTCTTC
CASSSPQAGEGYNEQFF
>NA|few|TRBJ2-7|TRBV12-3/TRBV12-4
TGTGCCAGCAGTTTTTTGCCTTCCTCCTACGAGCAGTACTTC
CASSFLPSSYEQYF
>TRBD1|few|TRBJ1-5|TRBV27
TGTGCCAGCAGGGGGGACAGTTCCAATCAGCCCCAGCATTTT
CASRGDSSNQPQHF
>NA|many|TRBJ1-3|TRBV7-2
TGTGCCAGCAGCTCCGAACCCTTAAGAGACTCTGGAAACACCATATATTTT
CASSSEPLRDSGNTIYF
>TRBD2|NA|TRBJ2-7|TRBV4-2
TGTGCCAGCAGCCAAGATCCAAGCGGGAGTACCTACGAGCAGTACTTC
CASSQDPSGSTYEQYF